The 21 T cell receptor beta chains presented below share a single source sample, sequenced in a study of beta chain features in type 1 diabetes. As every portion of the isolated RNA was reverse transcribed, the sequencing read expressed TCRB transcripts. The protocol was immunoSEQ multiplex PCR, while the TCRdb copy is restricted to in-frame clones and leaves out a portion. The sample carries about 220,000 clones, about a tenth recorded once. Sequenced material: central memory CD4+ T cells from blood. The receptors come from a man aged 18 to 29 in good health.

The chain links TRBV30 to TRBJ2-3; a weak D match, TRBD1 (6 bases). This CDR3 region has 15 residues. The V gene lost 2 bases and the J gene lost 6 bases, with 18 bases spanning the gap. Looked up from germline, CDR1 is GTSNPN and CDR2 is SVGIG (reference sequence). The CDR3 here is CAWSQSLRGGDTQYF. CDR3 coding DNA: TGTGCCTGGAGTCAGTCTCTCAGGGGCGGGGATACGCAGTATTTT.

This clone was seen repeatedly, ten times or more. The chain joins TRBV29-1 to TRBJ2-7; D may be TRBD1 or TRBD2 (5 bases each). This CDR3 has 14 amino acids. Germline lookup yields CDR1 SQVTM and CDR2 ANQGSEA. Deletions cut 3 bases from V and 5 bases from J, with 17 bases between. Here the CDR3 DNA reads TGCAGCGTTGACCGGGGCGGCAGGGCCAACGAGCAGTACTTC. Amino acids: CSVDRGGRANEQYF.

This clone was detected a few times. The V gene is TRBV30, the J gene TRBJ1-1; the D gene is possibly TRBD1 (6 bases). The germline V gene encodes CDR1 GTSNPN and CDR2 SVGIG (reference sequence). V was cut by 1 base and J by 3 bases, with 15 bases left in between. This CDR3 is built from 15 residues. In DNA, the CDR3 is TGTGCCTGGAGTGGGGGGCTGGATGAATACACTGAAGCTTTCTTT. Translation gives CAWSGGLDEYTEAFF.

This sequence joins TRBV30 and TRBJ1-4; D uncertain. CDR1 is GTSNPN, CDR2 SVGIG, per germline (reference sequence). Trimming pared 4 bases from V and 8 bases from J, leaving 20 bases between. This CDR3 comprises 15 residues. CDR3 nucleotides: TGTGCCTGGACACCAACGGACGGAACGAAGGAAAAACTGTTTTTT. Protein sequence: CAWTPTDGTKEKLFF.

In its sample, this clone was seen a few times. This rearrangement joins TRBV11-2 to TRBJ2-3, with D unclear. The V gene lost 5 bases and the J gene lost 0 bases, with 15 bases spanning the gap. Germline V gives CDR1 SGHAT, CDR2 FQNNGV. The CDR3 sequence is 16 residues long. In DNA form, the CDR3 reads TGTGCCAGCAGCCTCCCAGCCCCTACTAGCACAGATACGCAGTATTTT. Residues: CASSLPAPTSTDTQYF.

The rearrangement links TRBV19 to TRBJ2-1; D not resolved. CDR1 is LNHDA, CDR2 SQIVND, per germline (reference sequence). The CDR3 spans 15 residues. The V gene lost 7 bases and the J gene lost 0 bases, with 13 bases spanning the gap. This chain's CDR3 is CASNLLYGSYNEQFF. DNA of the CDR3: TGTGCCAGTAACCTCCTTTATGGCTCCTACAATGAGCAGTTCTTC.

The chain employs TRBV5-1 and TRBJ2-2; D uncertain. The CDR3 consists of 13 residues. V lost 4 bases, J lost 5 bases, and 9 bases lay in between. Per the germline V gene, CDR1 is SGHRS and CDR2 is YFSETQ. The CDR3 DNA reads as TGCGCCAGCAGCGAGATCGTAACCGGGGAGCTGTTTTTT. It codes for CASSEIVTGELFF.

V is TRBV6-1 and J is TRBJ1-1; 10 bases are a match to TRBD1. Trimming at V came to 4 bases and at J to 4 bases, leaving 12 bases not matched to a gene. CDR1 is MNHNS and CDR2 is SASEGT in the germline V gene. The CDR3 runs 17 residues. The CDR3, as DNA: TGTGCCAGCAGTGGGGACAGGGGTCCCGGATCGGGCACTGAAGCTTTCTTT. Its protein product is CASSGDRGPGSGTEAFF.

The V call is TRBV2, the J call TRBJ2-5, with D maybe TRBD1 (5 bases). The CDR3 runs to 12 residues. The V gene lost 9 bases and the J gene lost 4 bases, with 12 bases spanning the gap. The germline CDR1 and CDR2 sequences are SNHLY and FYNNEI. The CDR3 is CARSQDRETQYF. The CDR3 DNA reads as TGTGCCAGGAGTCAAGACAGAGAGACCCAGTACTTC.

In its sample, this clone was seen a few times. The V and J genes are TRBV5-1 and TRBJ2-1; 9 bases are a match to TRBD2. The V segment lost 0 bases and the J segment 7 bases; nucleotides outside the gene matches: 5. Per the germline V gene, CDR1 is SGHRS and CDR2 is YFSETQ. The CDR3 extends over 15 amino acids. CDR3 coding DNA: TGCGCCAGCAGCTTGGGGACTAGCGCGGGAAATGAGCAGTTCTTC. It yields the protein CASSLGTSAGNEQFF.

The chain is built from TRBV7-2 and TRBJ2-1; D uncertain. The CDR3 consists of 15 residues. CDR1 and CDR2 (germline): SGHTA, FQGNSA. Trimming removed 5 bases from V and 8 bases from J, with 19 bases in between. The CDR3 loop reads CASSPHYITVDEQFF. The CDR3 nucleotides are TGTGCCAGCAGCCCACACTACATCACTGTTGATGAGCAGTTCTTC.

Only a few counts were recorded for this clone. An end of the junction differs from the germline gene, which may be a read error. The sample carries other DNA sequences with the same CDR3. This chain joins TRBV30 and TRBJ1-3, with D unresolved. CDR3 size: 12 residues. Germline V gives CDR1 GTSNPN, CDR2 SVGIG (reference sequence). CDR3 loop: CAWREPGNTIYF. CDR3 DNA: TGTGCCTGGAGGGAACCTGGTAACACCATATATTTT.

The CDR3 DNA reads TGTGCCAGCAGCTTGGACAGGGGAGGTTACGAGCAGTACTTC. Protein product: CASSLDRGGYEQYF. V is TRBV5-6 and J is TRBJ2-7; tentatively, D is TRBD1 (7 bases). Trimming cost V 0 bases and J 4 bases, with 11 bases left between them. CDR1 SGHDT and CDR2 YYEEEE come from the germline V gene. This CDR3 is built from 14 residues. Based on the CDR3 plus reference TRBV5-6 and TRBJ2-7, the full variable domain is DAGVTQSPTHLIKTRGQQVTLRCSPKSGHDTVSWYQQALGQGPQFIFQYYEEEERQRGNFPDRFSGHQFPNYSSELNVNALLLGDSALYLCASSLDRGGYEQYFGPGTRLTVT.

This clone has more than one count but fewer than ten. The V gene is TRBV2, the J gene TRBJ2-3, with D possibly matching TRBD2 (6 bases). The germline gives CDR1 SNHLY, CDR2 FYNNEI. This CDR3 is built from 12 residues. Trimming removed 0 bases at V and 15 bases at J, with 13 bases between. Here the CDR3 reads CASSEAAVRGYF. The CDR3 DNA sequence: TGTGCCAGCAGTGAAGCTGCCGTGCGGGGATATTTT.

The rearrangement joins TRBV19 to TRBJ1-2, with D tentatively TRBD1 (5 bases). Germline V CDR1 and CDR2: LNHDA, SQIVND (reference sequence). The CDR3 is 14 amino acids. V lost 8 bases, J lost 0 bases, and 13 bases lay in between. The CDR3 bases are TGTGCCAGTTGTGACAGACCCGCTAACTATGGCTACACCTTC. It translates to CASCDRPANYGYTF.

The chain has TRBV18 and TRBJ2-1; weak D call: TRBD1 (5 bases). Trimming cost V 2 bases and J 3 bases, with 5 bases left between them. CDR3 length: 13 residues. Germline V gene sequence: CDR1 KGHSH, CDR2 LQKENI. The CDR3 sequence: CASSPDSYNEQFF. The CDR3 DNA is TGTGCCAGCTCACCAGACAGCTACAATGAGCAGTTCTTC.

A few counts support this clone. This chain joins TRBV4-1 and TRBJ1-5, with no clear D. This CDR3 has 14 residues. Germline V gene lookup returns CDR1 MGHRA and CDR2 YSYEKL. Trimming took off 2 bases at V and 7 bases at J, with 12 bases between the two ends. Here the CDR3 DNA reads TGCGCCAGCAGCCAACTTGGTGGTTTGCAGCCCCAGCATTTT. It yields the protein CASSQLGGLQPQHF.

The chain is built from TRBV5-4 and TRBJ2-1, with a possible D match to TRBD2 (6 bases). The CDR3 sequence is 15 residues long. Trimming took 2 bases from V and 4 from J, leaving 13 bases between them. The germline V gene encodes CDR1 SGHNT and CDR2 YYREEE (reference sequence). CDR3: CASSFPRGAYNEQFF. Here the CDR3 DNA reads TGTGCCAGCAGCTTTCCTCGCGGGGCGTACAATGAGCAGTTCTTC.

To note about this clone: The same CDR3 can be traced to other DNA sequences in this sample. This chain links TRBV4-2 with TRBJ1-5, with 7 bases lining up with TRBD1. This CDR3 is 15 amino acids long. J lost 4 bases, V lost 0 bases, and 3 bases had no gene match. Germline lookup yields CDR1 LGHNA and CDR2 YNFKEQ. CDR3 in amino acids: CASSQDLQGNQPQHF. Written as DNA, the CDR3 is TGTGCCAGCAGCCAAGATTTACAGGGGAATCAGCCCCAGCATTTT.

The rearrangement links TRBV27 to TRBJ2-2; no firm D call. The germline CDR1 and CDR2 sequences are MNHEY and SMNVEV (reference sequence). The CDR3 loop spans 17 amino acids. The V end was cut by 3 bases, the J end by 3 bases, with 17 bases between. CDR3 nucleotide sequence: TGTGCCAGCAGTTTGGCGATAGGGCAGGCCTACACCGGGGAGCTGTTTTTT. Translated: CASSLAIGQAYTGELFF.

This clone was counted many times. The chain links TRBV30 to TRBJ2-3, with D tentatively TRBD1 (6 bases). CDR3 length equals 12 residues. The germline V and J ends were trimmed by 0 bases and 10 bases, with 11 bases remaining between them. Germline V lookup: CDR1 GTSNPN, CDR2 SVGIG (reference sequence). CDR3: CAWSVQGTSQYF. In nucleotides, the CDR3 is TGTGCCTGGAGTGTACAAGGGACATCGCAGTATTTT.